These T cell receptor beta chains were read from a single sample in a study of early T cells in non-severe SARS-CoV-2 infection. Each CDR3 protein gets one entry after TCRdb re-called the 5' RACE reads with MiXCR. The repertoire holds 40,000 to 55,000 distinct CDR3 sequences, with around 6.8% as singletons. Input material: whole blood. These receptors came from an adult who was a healthcare worker with PCR-confirmed SARS-CoV-2 infection or an uninfected control (not recorded which). Each CDR3 is given without its conserved first and last residue. The D gene is left open where the match is weak.

V	J	D	CDR3
TRBV4-2	TRBJ2-7	TRBD1	ASSQEADRGSYEQY
TRBV7-8	TRBJ2-3	TRBD2	ASSLSGGLTDTQY
TRBV4-2	TRBJ1-2	-	ASSQVGGENYGYT
TRBV4-2	TRBJ1-4	-	ASSPGTLYATNEKLF
TRBV18	TRBJ2-1	-	ASSYNEQF
TRBV5-5	TRBJ1-2	TRBD1	ASSLEGAVSYGYT
TRBV12-3/TRBV12-4	TRBJ2-7	TRBD2	ASSQDTSGGYEQY
TRBV20-1	TRBJ2-3	-	SARWGYTDTQY
TRBV7-9	TRBJ2-5	-	ASIIGAYQETQY
TRBV9	TRBJ2-2	TRBD1	ASSGITGGLGELF
TRBV29-1	TRBJ2-3	-	SGQDGSTDTQY
TRBV29-1	TRBJ2-1	-	SVTLLGGQQF
TRBV7-9	TRBJ2-5	-	ASSLAEAAGAETQY
TRBV28	TRBJ2-3	-	ASSLLAYTDTQY
TRBV20-1	TRBJ1-1	-	SAAPGRYTEAF
TRBV6-6	TRBJ2-4	TRBD2	ASRRTSGGAYVKNIQY
TRBV7-9	TRBJ2-7	-	ASSTWTEFGYYEQY
TRBV4-2	TRBJ1-2	-	ASSQESGGGYT
TRBV7-2	TRBJ2-3	-	ASSLGGRGPDTQY
TRBV13	TRBJ2-7	-	ASSSFYHEQY
TRBV7-9	TRBJ1-5	-	ASSLVGDSEPQH
TRBV12-3/TRBV12-4	TRBJ1-1	-	ASSLRGPIEAF
TRBV28	TRBJ2-7	-	ASRPSGSPNYEQY
TRBV2	TRBJ1-5	TRBD1	ASSGTGDQPQH
TRBV19	TRBJ2-7	-	ASSIVGSSSSEQY
TRBV6-1	TRBJ2-1	-	ASSDRRSSYNEQF
TRBV5-1	TRBJ2-1	TRBD1	ASSLRPGQGAGEQF
TRBV20-1	TRBJ1-1	TRBD1	SAPRQGGTEAF
TRBV29-1	TRBJ1-2	-	SAAGVDYGYT
TRBV10-3	TRBJ2-2	TRBD1	AIRTGGTGELF
TRBV5-1	TRBJ1-1	-	ASSLARSDIEAF
TRBV4-3	TRBJ1-6	-	ASSQDLFAVNNSPLH
TRBV7-8	TRBJ2-1	-	ASSLERYEQF
TRBV7-2	TRBJ2-1	TRBD2	ASSLEPLAGGNEQF
TRBV20-1	TRBJ2-3	TRBD2	SASGLAGPQGQY
TRBV12-3/TRBV12-4	TRBJ1-2	-	ASSFYGNRENGYT
TRBV10-3	TRBJ1-1	-	TISERGVTEAF
TRBV28	TRBJ1-2	TRBD1	ASSPGGRSNGYT
TRBV6-6	TRBJ2-3	-	ASRPGTSSGTQY
TRBV11-2	TRBJ2-7	-	ASSLLNTGPQNEQY
TRBV5-1	TRBJ1-3	-	ASSLASGNTIY
TRBV11-2	TRBJ2-5	TRBD1	ASSPGTGGFQETQY
TRBV3-1	TRBJ2-1	TRBD2	ASSFLAGFTYNEQF
TRBV11-3	TRBJ1-1	TRBD1	ASSPGEGRGDTEAF
TRBV28	TRBJ1-2	TRBD1	ASSLGGQDPYGYT
TRBV3-1	TRBJ2-3	-	ASSQTGISTDTQY